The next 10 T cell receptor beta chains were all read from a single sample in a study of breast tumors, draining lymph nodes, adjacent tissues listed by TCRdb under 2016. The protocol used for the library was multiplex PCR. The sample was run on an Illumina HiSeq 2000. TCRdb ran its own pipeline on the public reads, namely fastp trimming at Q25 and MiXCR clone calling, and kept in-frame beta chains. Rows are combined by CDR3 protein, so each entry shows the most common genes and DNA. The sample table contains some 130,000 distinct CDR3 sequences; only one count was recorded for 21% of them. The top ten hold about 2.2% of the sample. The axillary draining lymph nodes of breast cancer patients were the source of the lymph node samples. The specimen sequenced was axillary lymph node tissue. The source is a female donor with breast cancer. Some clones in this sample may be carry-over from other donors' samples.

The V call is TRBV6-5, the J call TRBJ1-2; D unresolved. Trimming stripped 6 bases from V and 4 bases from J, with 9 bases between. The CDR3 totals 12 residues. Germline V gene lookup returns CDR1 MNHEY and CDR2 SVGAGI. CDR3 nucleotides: TGTGCCAGCAGCAACGGTCTCTATGGCTACACCTTC. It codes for CASSNGLYGYTF.

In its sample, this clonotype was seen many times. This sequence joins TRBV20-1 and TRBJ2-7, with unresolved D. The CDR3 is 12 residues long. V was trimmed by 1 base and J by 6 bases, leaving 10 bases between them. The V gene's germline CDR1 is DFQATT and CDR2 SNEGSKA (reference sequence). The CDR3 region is CSARVASSEQYF. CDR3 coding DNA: TGCAGTGCTAGAGTGGCGAGCTCCGAGCAGTACTTC.

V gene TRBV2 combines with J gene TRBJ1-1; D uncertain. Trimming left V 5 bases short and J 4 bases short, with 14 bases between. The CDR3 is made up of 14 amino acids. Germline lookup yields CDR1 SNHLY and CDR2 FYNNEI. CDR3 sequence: CASSNRRDRTEAFF. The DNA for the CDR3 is TGTGCCAGCAGTAACCGAAGGGATCGCACTGAAGCTTTCTTT. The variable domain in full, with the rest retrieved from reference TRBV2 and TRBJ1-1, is EPEVTQTPSHQVTQMGQEVILRCVPISNHLYFYWYRQILGQKVEFLVSFYNNEISEKSEIFDDQFSVERPDGSNFTLKIRSTKLEDSAMYFCASSNRRDRTEAFFGQGTRLTVV.

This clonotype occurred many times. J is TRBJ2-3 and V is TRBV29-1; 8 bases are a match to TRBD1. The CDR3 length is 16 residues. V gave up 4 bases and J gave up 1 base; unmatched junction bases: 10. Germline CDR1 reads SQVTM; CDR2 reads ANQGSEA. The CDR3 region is CSVGPPQTGGTDTQYF. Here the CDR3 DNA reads TGCAGCGTTGGCCCCCCACAGACAGGGGGCACAGATACGCAGTATTTT.

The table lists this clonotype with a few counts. The chain's CDR3 is CASSFEEGLGNEQFF. The CDR3 DNA follows: TGTGCCAGCAGTTTCGAGGAAGGCCTTGGGAATGAGCAGTTCTTC. This chain connects TRBV28 to TRBJ2-1; D is undetermined. The ends were cut back, 3 bases at V and 7 bases at J, with 16 bases in the middle. Germline CDR1 and CDR2: MDHEN and SYDVKM. The CDR3 consists of 15 residues.

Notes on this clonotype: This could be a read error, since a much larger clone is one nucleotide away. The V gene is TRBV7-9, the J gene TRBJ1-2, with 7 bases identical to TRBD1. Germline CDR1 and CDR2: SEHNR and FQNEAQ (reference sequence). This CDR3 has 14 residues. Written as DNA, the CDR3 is TGTGCCAGCAGCTCGGCGACAGGGATGGTTGGCTGCACCTTC. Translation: CASSSATGMVGCTF. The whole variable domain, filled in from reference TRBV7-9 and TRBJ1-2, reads DTGVSQNPRHKITKRGQNVTFRCDPISEHNRLYWYRQTLGQGPEFLTYFQNEAQLEKSRLLSDRFSAERPKGSFSTLEIQRTEQGDSAMYLCASSSATGMVGCTFGSGTRLTVV.

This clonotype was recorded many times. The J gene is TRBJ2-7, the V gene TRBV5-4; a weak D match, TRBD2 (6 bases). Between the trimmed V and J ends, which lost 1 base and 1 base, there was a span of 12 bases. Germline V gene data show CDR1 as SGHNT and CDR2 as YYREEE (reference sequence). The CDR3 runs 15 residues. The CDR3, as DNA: TGTGCCAGCAGCTTGAGGCCTAGCGAATCCTACGAGCAGTACTTC. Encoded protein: CASSLRPSESYEQYF.

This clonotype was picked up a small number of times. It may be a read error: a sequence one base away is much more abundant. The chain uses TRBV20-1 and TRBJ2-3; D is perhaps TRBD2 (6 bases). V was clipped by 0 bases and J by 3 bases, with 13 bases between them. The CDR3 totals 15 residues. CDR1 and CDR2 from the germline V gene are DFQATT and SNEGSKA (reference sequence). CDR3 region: CSARDSVRGTDTQYF. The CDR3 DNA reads TGCAGTGCTAGAGACTCCGTCCGGGGGACAGATACGCAGTATTTT.

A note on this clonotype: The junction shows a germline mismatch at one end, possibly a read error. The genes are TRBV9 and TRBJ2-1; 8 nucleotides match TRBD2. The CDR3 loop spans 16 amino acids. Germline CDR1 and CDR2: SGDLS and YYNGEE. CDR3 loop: CAGSVGTTSANNEQFF. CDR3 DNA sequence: TGTGCCGGCAGCGTAGGGACGACTAGCGCCAACAATGAGCAGTTCTTC.

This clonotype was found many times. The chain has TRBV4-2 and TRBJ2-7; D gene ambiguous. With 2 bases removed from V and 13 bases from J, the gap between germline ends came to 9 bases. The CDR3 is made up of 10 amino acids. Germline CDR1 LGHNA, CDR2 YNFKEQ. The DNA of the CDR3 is TGTGCCAGCAGCCAACGTGTCAATTACTTC. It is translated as CASSQRVNYF.